The 18 T cell receptor beta chains below come from one sample, sequenced in a study of T cell changes during pregnancy in multiple sclerosis. Some clones are missing from TCRdb's copy, which holds only in-frame ones; the method was immunoSEQ multiplex PCR. Among fewer than 80,000 clones listed, roughly 92% were seen once. The sample here was peripheral blood, taken in the third trimester of pregnancy. Receptor source: a female donor in good health, enrolled as a control in a pregnancy study.

The CDR3 nucleotides read TGTGCCAGCTGGGGACAGGACTATGGCTACACCTTC. Its translation is CASWGQDYGYTF. The chain combines TRBV6-6 with TRBJ1-2, with 8 bases fitting TRBD1. With V trimmed by 8 bases and J by 3 bases, 2 bases remained unmatched. The CDR3 loop spans 12 amino acids. Germline V gives CDR1 MNHNY, CDR2 SVGAGI (reference sequence).

This rearrangement joins TRBV6-4 to TRBJ2-1; 7 positions match TRBD1. Germline V gene lookup returns CDR1 MRHNA and CDR2 SNTAGT. J lost 5 bases, V lost 6 bases, and 10 bases had no gene match. The CDR3 covers 15 residues. The CDR3 protein is CASSPEGAGHNEQFF. In nucleotides, the CDR3 is TGTGCCAGCAGCCCTGAGGGGGCAGGTCACAATGAGCAGTTCTTC.

The gene calls are TRBV6-1 and TRBJ1-1, with D maybe TRBD1 (5 bases). CDR3 length equals 15 residues. Trimming shortened V by 2 bases and J by 0 bases, and 10 bases separated the two germline ends. Looked up from germline, CDR1 is MNHNS and CDR2 is SASEGT. The CDR3: CASSERRGLNTEAFF. The CDR3 DNA follows: TGTGCCAGCAGTGAAAGGAGGGGCTTGAACACTGAAGCTTTCTTT.

The gene calls are TRBV30 and TRBJ2-5, with a tentative D call TRBD2 (5 bases). Germline CDR1 is GTSNPN and CDR2 is SVGIG (reference sequence). This CDR3 region has 12 residues. Trimming took off 7 bases at V and 3 bases at J, with 12 bases between the two ends. CDR3 sequence: CASIGRKETQYF. For the CDR3, the DNA is TGTGCCTCAATTGGGAGAAAAGAGACCCAGTACTTC.

The CDR3 bases are TGTGCCAGCAGCTCAGGGACAAAGTCTGGGGCCAACGTCCTGACTTTC. Residues: CASSSGTKSGANVLTF. This chain links TRBV11-2 with TRBJ2-6, with D possibly being TRBD1 (6 bases). Trimming shortened V by 4 bases and J by 1 base, and 11 bases separated the two germline ends. This CDR3 spans 16 amino acids. Germline V gene data show CDR1 as SGHAT and CDR2 as FQNNGV.

The chain employs TRBV2 and TRBJ2-7; D is possibly TRBD2 (6 bases). The CDR3 consists of 14 residues. Germline loops: CDR1 SNHLY, CDR2 FYNNEI. V was pared by 7 bases and J by 0 bases, with 13 bases between. CDR3 DNA: TGTGCCAGCACCCGACGGGGGTTCTCCTACGAGCAGTACTTC. This sequence encodes CASTRRGFSYEQYF. The entire variable domain, with the rest obtained from reference TRBV2 and TRBJ2-7, is as follows: EPEVTQTPSHQVTQMGQEVILRCVPISNHLYFYWYRQILGQKVEFLVSFYNNEISEKSEIFDDQFSVERPDGSNFTLKIRSTKLEDSAMYFCASTRRGFSYEQYFGPGTRLTVT.

This clone was observed once. The V call is TRBV2, the J call TRBJ2-3; 10 bases agree with TRBD2. This CDR3 is 15 amino acids long. Losses at the gene ends were 6 bases for V and 1 base for J; bases not matched to a gene: 4. In germline, CDR1 is SNHLY, CDR2 FYNNEI. CDR3 sequence reads: CASSPLAGGTDTQYF. CDR3 DNA sequence: TGTGCCAGCAGCCCTCTAGCGGGGGGCACAGATACGCAGTATTTT.

The V call is TRBV5-5, the J call TRBJ1-2; 7 bases fit TRBD1. V was clipped by 1 base and J by 6 bases; unmatched bases: 12. Germline V gene data show CDR1 as SGHKS and CDR2 as YYEKEE (reference sequence). The CDR3 length is 16 residues. The CDR3 reads CASSLYRTGPTHGYTF. Here the CDR3 DNA reads TGTGCCAGCAGCTTGTATCGGACAGGTCCGACTCATGGCTACACCTTC.

The genes are TRBV7-3 and TRBJ2-2; TRBD2 matches 7 bases. There are 15 residues in the CDR3. V was pared by 6 bases and J by 0 bases, with 4 bases of the junction left unmatched. Germline CDR1 and CDR2: SGHTA and FQGTGA. The CDR3 region has the DNA TGTGCCAGCAGTTCAAGCGGGGCGAACACCGGGGAGCTGTTTTTT. Amino acid sequence: CASSSSGANTGELFF. Based on the CDR3 plus reference TRBV7-3 and TRBJ2-2, the full variable domain is GAGVSQTPSNKVTEKGKYVELRCDPISGHTALYWYRQSLGQGPEFLIYFQGTGAADDSGLPNDRFFAVRPEGSVSTLKIQRTERGDSAVYLCASSSSGANTGELFFGEGSRLTVL.

V gene TRBV28 combines with J gene TRBJ1-5; TRBD1 matches at 9 bases. CDR3 length: 15 residues. The germline V gene has CDR1 MDHEN and CDR2 SYDVKM. With 3 bases clipped from V and 3 bases from J, the junction kept 3 bases outside the gene matches. The chain's CDR3 is CASSFRTGANQPQHF. The CDR3 DNA sequence: TGTGCCAGCAGTTTCCGGACAGGGGCCAATCAGCCCCAGCATTTT. The complete variable domain, with remaining parts taken from reference TRBV28 and TRBJ1-5, reads DVKVTQSSRYLVKRTGEKVFLECVQDMDHENMFWYRQDPGLGLRLIYFSYDVKMKEKGDIPEGYSVSREKKERFSLILESASTNQTSMYLCASSFRTGANQPQHFGDGTRLSIL.

V usage is TRBV28 and J usage is TRBJ1-2; 8 positions agree with TRBD1. Germline CDR1 reads MDHEN; CDR2 reads SYDVKM. CDR3 size: 14 residues. The junction had 6 bases not matched to a gene; V was cut back by 6 bases and J by 3 bases. In DNA, the CDR3 is TGTGCCAGCAGCATGGACAGGGATCACTATGGCTACACCTTC. Translated: CASSMDRDHYGYTF.

The chain carries TRBV5-1 and TRBJ2-5; 8 bases line up with TRBD1. The V and J ends lost 4 bases and 4 bases, in that order; junction bases with no gene match: 3. The CDR3 runs 13 residues. CDR1 is SGHRS, CDR2 YFSETQ, per germline. The CDR3 reads CASSRGQGETQYF. CDR3 nucleotides: TGCGCCAGCAGCCGAGGACAGGGAGAGACCCAGTACTTC.

This clone was seen only once. At one end, the junction sequence differs from germline, possibly due to a read error. The V call is TRBV7-7, the J call TRBJ2-1, with D hard to call. CDR3 size: 15 residues. Per the germline V gene, CDR1 is SSHAT and CDR2 is FNYEAQ (reference sequence). The CDR3 DNA reads TGTGCTAGCAGCTTAGCCCCGAGCTCCTACAATGAGCAGTTCTTC. Its protein is CASSLAPSSYNEQFF.

The V gene is TRBV27, the J gene TRBJ2-1, with TRBD2 matching over 11 bases. The germline V gene encodes CDR1 MNHEY and CDR2 SMNVEV (reference sequence). This CDR3 has 14 amino acids. V shed 6 bases and J 9 bases; nucleotides not matched to a gene: 7. The CDR3 is CASRTTSGRGEQFF. The CDR3 region has the DNA TGTGCCAGCAGGACAACTAGCGGGAGAGGTGAGCAGTTCTTC.

This clone was seen just once. V is TRBV15 and J is TRBJ2-3; weak D call: TRBD2 (7 bases). CDR1 and CDR2 (germline): LNHNV, YYDKDF (reference sequence). Trimming took off 3 bases at V and 5 bases at J, with 18 bases between the two ends. The CDR3 is 16 amino acids. In DNA form, the CDR3 reads TGTGCCACCAGCAGGGGAGGGGGAGGGCCCAGAGATACGCAGTATTTT. It encodes CATSRGGGGPRDTQYF.

V usage is TRBV6-8 and J usage is TRBJ2-1, with 7 bases fitting TRBD1. The CDR3 has 17 amino acids. CDR1 and CDR2 from the germline V gene are MNHGY and SAAAGT. V trimming: 2 bases; J trimming: 5 bases; junction bases outside the gene matches: 12. This chain's CDR3 is CASSYRLPGQKNNEQFF. CDR3 coding DNA: TGTGCCAGCAGTTACCGGTTGCCGGGACAGAAGAACAATGAGCAGTTCTTC.

For the CDR3, the DNA is TGTGCCAGCAGCGGTTCGATTAGGGGGACAGATACGCAGTATTTT. It yields the protein CASSGSIRGTDTQYF. V gene TRBV9 combines with J gene TRBJ2-3; maybe TRBD1 (6 bases). Germline V CDR1 and CDR2: SGDLS, YYNGEE. The CDR3 length is 15 residues. Trimming removed 3 bases at V and 3 bases at J, with 14 bases between.

The chain joins TRBV7-9 to TRBJ1-1; no clear D. The V end lost 2 bases, the J end lost 1 base, and 8 bases lay between the germline ends. The CDR3 has 14 amino acids. Germline CDR1 SEHNR, CDR2 FQNEAQ (reference sequence). In DNA, the CDR3 is TGTGCCAGCAGCTTATATCAGGAGAACACTGAAGCTTTCTTT. Translating it yields CASSLYQENTEAFF.